This T cell receptor (beta chain) was identified during a study of CD8 T cells in ankylosing spondylitis. This clonotype was observed a handful of times. Relative to the germline gene, one junction end is altered; a read error may explain this. TCRdb re-derived calls from the 5' RACE reads in MiXCR, one entry per CDR3 protein. The sample records hundreds of thousands of distinct CDR3 sequences, roughly 32% being singletons. The receptor was derived from a male donor with ankylosing spondylitis or in good health (not recorded which). Source material: blood, either unsorted or a sorted T cell fraction (not recorded which).

The CDR3 DNA follows: TGTGCCAGCAGCCCCACTGCAGGGGTTGGTCGGAGGATTTTT. This sequence encodes CASSPTAGVGRRIF. This rearrangement joins TRBV6-1 to TRBJ1-4; D is possibly TRBD1 (6 bases). CDR1 and CDR2 (germline): MNHNS, SASEGT. The CDR3 spans 14 residues.